The 28 T cell receptor beta chains listed next were all sequenced from one sample in a study of molecular identifiers for immune sequencing clone quantification. One entry per CDR3 protein results from TCRdb running MiXCR on the PCR reads. Of about 640,000 distinct CDR3 sequences in the sample, 20% were seen once. The material sequenced was naive CD8+ T cells from blood, with Jurkat cell RNA spiked in. The subset is: FACS-sorted CD8+CD4-CCR7+CD45RA+ naive T cells. The receptors stem from a human donor in good health. Some libraries in this study had Jurkat cell RNA spiked in.

Ten or more counts support this clonotype. The chain carries TRBV24-1 and TRBJ2-2, with 13 nucleotides matching TRBD2. The CDR3 contains 15 residues. The germline gives CDR1 KGHDR, CDR2 SFDVKD. J lost 3 bases, V lost 7 bases, and 1 base had no gene match. The CDR3 sequence is CATRGLAGDTGELFF. The CDR3 DNA reads as TGTGCCACCAGAGGACTAGCGGGGGACACCGGGGAGCTGTTTTTT.

With respect to this clonotype: This could be a read error, since a much larger clone is one nucleotide away. The chain employs TRBV4-3 and TRBJ2-1; no definite D call. The V gene's germline CDR1 is LGHNA and CDR2 YSLEER. The CDR3 loop spans 15 amino acids. In DNA form, the CDR3 reads TGCGCCAGCAGCCGCGGACGTTTGGGTGCCAATGAGCGGTTCTTC. Its protein product is CASSRGRLGANERFF.

This clonotype was observed at least ten times. The rearrangement links TRBV5-4 to TRBJ2-3; no definite D call. V dropped 0 bases and J dropped 2 bases, with 7 bases sitting between them. The CDR3 is 14 amino acids. Germline V gives CDR1 SGHNT, CDR2 YYREEE (reference sequence). The CDR3: CASSLVGYTDTQYF. In nucleotides, the CDR3 is TGTGCCAGCAGCTTGGTTGGCTACACAGATACGCAGTATTTT.

The gene calls are TRBV19 and TRBJ2-1; 8 nucleotides align to TRBD2. The germline gives CDR1 LNHDA, CDR2 SQIVND (reference sequence). The length of the CDR3 is 16 residues. The ends lost 7 bases at V and 3 bases at J; junction bases unmatched: 11. CDR3 DNA sequence: TGTGCCAGTAAGTGGTCGGCGGGAGGAGGCTACAATGAGCAGTTCTTC. As protein: CASKWSAGGGYNEQFF.

A word on this clonotype: Being one base from a much bigger clone, this may be a read error. The V gene is TRBV20-1, the J gene TRBJ2-7; D is perhaps TRBD2 (7 bases). The CDR3 contains 16 residues. V lost 0 bases and J 4 bases, leaving 19 bases between the germline ends. The germline gives CDR1 DFQATT, CDR2 SNEGSKA (reference sequence). The CDR3 loop reads CSARDWRGGHPYEQYF. DNA for the CDR3: TGCAGTGCTAGAGATTGGAGGGGGGGGCACCCTTACGAGCAGTACTTC.

A note on this clonotype: This may stem from a read error, because a much larger clone lies one nucleotide away. J is TRBJ2-7 and V is TRBV4-1; D is perhaps TRBD1 (6 bases). Germline-derived CDR1 and CDR2 are MGHRA and YSYEKL. The CDR3 length is 15 residues. The CDR3 is CAGSQVKGVFYEQYF. The CDR3 region has the DNA TGCGCCGGCAGCCAAGTGAAGGGGGTGTTCTACGAGCAGTACTTC.

On this clonotype: A much larger clone lies one base from this, so it may be a read error. This rearrangement joins TRBV6-5 to TRBJ2-7; D possibly corresponds to TRBD2 (7 bases). The CDR3 is 16 residues long. Germline loops: CDR1 MNHEY, CDR2 SVGAGI. Trimming pared 4 bases from V and 3 bases from J, leaving 19 bases between. The DNA of the CDR3 is TGTGCCAGCAGTTGCTCATCGGGGGGCCCCTACTACGAGCAGTACTTC. Translated: CASSCSSGGPYYEQYF.

V usage is TRBV11-2 and J usage is TRBJ2-5, with TRBD2 identical over 12 bases. The CDR3 consists of 18 residues. Germline CDR1 SGHAT, CDR2 FQNNGV. Trimming removed 2 bases from V and 2 bases from J; junction bases left unmatched: 9. CDR3 nucleotides: TGTGCCAGCAGCTTACTACTAGCGGGAGGTCCCCTTCAAGAGACCCAGTACTTC. This encodes CASSLLLAGGPLQETQYF.

This clonotype was seen repeatedly, ten times or more. The chain uses TRBV7-8 and TRBJ2-7, with D unresolved. Germline CDR1 and CDR2: SGHVS and FQNEAQ. V lost 0 bases, J lost 5 bases, and 2 bases lay in between. The CDR3 totals 11 residues. The CDR3 region has the DNA TGTGCCAGCAGCTTAGCCCACGAGCAGTACTTC. Its protein is CASSLAHEQYF. The variable domain in full, with the rest retrieved from reference TRBV7-8 and TRBJ2-7, is GAGVSQSPRYKVAKRGQDVALRCDPISGHVSLFWYQQALGQGPEFLTYFQNEAQLDKSGLPSDRFFAERPEGSVSTLKIQRTQQEDSAVYLCASSLAHEQYFGPGTRLTVT.

The table lists this clonotype with many counts. V is TRBV27 and J is TRBJ2-7, with a weak D call TRBD1 (5 bases). CDR1 is MNHEY and CDR2 is SMNVEV in the germline V gene (reference sequence). CDR3 size: 15 residues. V dropped 0 bases and J dropped 5 bases, with 14 bases sitting between them. The CDR3 region has the DNA TGTGCCAGCAGTTTATCACGGCAGGGTTTCAACGAGCAGTACTTC. Amino acids: CASSLSRQGFNEQYF.

This clonotype came up many times. The V gene is TRBV11-2, the J gene TRBJ1-1, with D perhaps TRBD1 (5 bases). Trimming removed 4 bases at V and 1 base at J, with 22 bases between. Germline CDR1 reads SGHAT; CDR2 reads FQNNGV. The CDR3 is made up of 18 amino acids. The CDR3 region has the DNA TGTGCCAGCAGCTCATCTTGGACACCGCCCCCTTGGAACACTGAAGCTTTCTTT. Translating gives CASSSSWTPPPWNTEAFF.

On this clonotype itself: It may be a read error: a sequence one base away is much more abundant. CDR3 nucleotide sequence: TGTGCCACCAGCAGAACGGGGATCGGGGAAAAACCGTTTTTT. It yields the protein CATSRTGIGEKPFF. This chain uses TRBV15 with TRBJ1-4, with D unclear. The CDR3 has 14 amino acids. From germline, CDR1 is LNHNV and CDR2 YYDKDF (reference sequence).

This clonotype was seen more than once but under ten times. This chain links TRBV19 with TRBJ2-7; 10 nucleotides align to TRBD1. The germline V gene encodes CDR1 LNHDA and CDR2 SQIVND (reference sequence). The trim removed 5 bases at V and 6 bases at J, leaving 7 bases unmatched. The CDR3 runs to 14 residues. CDR3 amino acids: CASSPGQGDFEQYF. CDR3 nucleotides: TGTGCCAGTAGTCCCGGACAGGGGGACTTCGAGCAGTACTTC. Based on the CDR3 plus reference TRBV19 and TRBJ2-7, the full variable domain is DGGITQSPKYLFRKEGQNVTLSCEQNLNHDAMYWYRQDPGQGLRLIYYSQIVNDFQKGDIAEGYSVSREKKESFPLTVTSAQKNPTAFYLCASSPGQGDFEQYFGPGTRLTVT.

This clonotype showed up many times. The chain employs TRBV4-3 and TRBJ1-6; possible D gene TRBD1, 6 bases. Germline V gives CDR1 LGHNA, CDR2 YSLEER. There are 16 residues in the CDR3. Trimming cost V 0 bases and J 7 bases, with 13 bases left between them. The CDR3 sequence is CASSQDWDIRNSPLHF. The CDR3 DNA follows: TGCGCCAGCAGCCAAGATTGGGACATAAGAAATTCACCCCTCCACTTT.

This clonotype was recorded at least ten times. This sequence joins TRBV9 and TRBJ2-1; 12 bases match TRBD2. The CDR3 sequence is 16 residues long. CDR1 and CDR2 (germline): SGDLS, YYNGEE. V shed 5 bases and J 9 bases; nucleotides not matched to a gene: 12. The DNA of the CDR3 is TGTGCCAGCAGTACGGGAGGACTAGCGGGATCAGGTGAGCAGTTCTTC. This codes for CASSTGGLAGSGEQFF.

This clonotype was counted many times. The V and J genes are TRBV6-6 and TRBJ2-3; no definite D call. Looked up from germline, CDR1 is MNHNY and CDR2 is SVGAGI (reference sequence). V was shortened by 4 bases and J by 2 bases, with 7 bases between the two germline ends. The CDR3 is made up of 13 amino acids. CDR3 protein: CASSSLITDTQYF. The CDR3 DNA reads as TGTGCCAGCAGTTCATTAATCACAGATACGCAGTATTTT.

This clonotype showed up many times. The V and J genes are TRBV7-6 and TRBJ2-6, with 11 bases aligning to TRBD2. V was pared by 7 bases and J by 3 bases, with 11 bases of the junction left unmatched. The length of the CDR3 is 18 residues. The germline gives CDR1 SGHVS, CDR2 FNYEAQ. The CDR3 bases are TGTGCCAGCACAACAACCGGGACTAGCGGTCGTGGGGCCAACGTCCTGACTTTC. The encoded protein is CASTTTGTSGRGANVLTF. The full variable domain, completed using reference TRBV7-6 and TRBJ2-6, is GAGVSQSPRYKVTKRGQDVALRCDPISGHVSLYWYRQALGQGPEFLTYFNYEAQQDKSGLPNDRFSAERPEGSISTLTIQRTEQRDSAMYRCASTTTGTSGRGANVLTFGAGSRLTVL.

This clonotype came up many times. The rearrangement uses TRBV5-5 and TRBJ2-2, with D maybe TRBD1 (6 bases). CDR3 length: 15 amino acids. Trimming pared 4 bases from V and 0 bases from J, leaving 10 bases between. Per germline, CDR1 SGHKS and CDR2 YYEKEE (reference sequence). DNA for the CDR3: TGTGCCAGCAGCGAGGACAGAGCGAACACCGGGGAGCTGTTTTTT. This gives the protein CASSEDRANTGELFF.

The chain combines TRBV19 with TRBJ2-1, with TRBD2 identical over 13 bases. The length of the CDR3 is 18 residues. The trim removed 7 bases at V and 7 bases at J, leaving 16 bases unmatched. Germline CDR1 LNHDA, CDR2 SQIVND (reference sequence). CDR3 amino acids: CASNGTPTSGRASNEQFF. For the CDR3, the DNA is TGTGCCAGTAATGGGACACCAACTAGCGGGAGGGCATCTAATGAGCAGTTCTTC.

This clonotype was found many times. The V call is TRBV28, the J call TRBJ2-1; 8 bases map to TRBD2. The CDR3 spans 15 residues. The junction had 6 bases not matched to a gene; V was cut back by 6 bases and J by 2 bases. The germline CDR1 and CDR2 sequences are MDHEN and SYDVKM. The chain's CDR3 is CASSYSGATYNEQFF. The CDR3 bases are TGTGCCAGCAGCTATAGCGGGGCCACCTACAATGAGCAGTTCTTC.

Ten or more counts support this clonotype. V gene TRBV4-2 combines with J gene TRBJ2-5; D not resolved. In germline, CDR1 is LGHNA, CDR2 YNFKEQ. V was pared by 4 bases and J by 5 bases, with 14 bases between. The CDR3 loop spans 14 amino acids. CDR3 amino acids: CASSPLASTETQYF. CDR3 in DNA: TGTGCCAGCAGCCCGTTAGCAAGCACGGAGACCCAGTACTTC.

This clonotype was observed at least ten times. The chain carries TRBV20-1 and TRBJ2-7; 7 bases match TRBD1. The CDR3 is 13 residues long. From germline, CDR1 is DFQATT and CDR2 SNEGSKA (reference sequence). After removal of 4 bases from V and 6 bases from J, the junction contained 9 bases not matched to a gene. The CDR3 nucleotides read TGCAGTGCTATTGACAGGGTTTCGGGCGAGCAGTACTTC. Translation: CSAIDRVSGEQYF.

A few counts support this clonotype. This chain connects TRBV6-1 to TRBJ2-7; TRBD2 aligns across 10 bases. Germline values: CDR1 MNHNS, CDR2 SASEGT. The CDR3 spans 16 residues. V dropped 4 bases and J dropped 3; count of bases not matched to a gene: 9. CDR3 in amino acids: CASSGSISGGGYEQYF. As DNA, the CDR3 is TGTGCCAGCAGTGGATCCATAAGCGGGGGGGGCTACGAGCAGTACTTC.

In this sample, this clonotype turned up many times. V usage is TRBV5-1 and J usage is TRBJ2-1; D gene uncertain. Trimming took 1 base from V and 16 from J, leaving 15 bases between them. Germline CDR1 SGHRS, CDR2 YFSETQ. CDR3 length: 12 residues. CDR3 sequence (DNA): TGCGCCAGCAGCTTGTCCGGCGTCGGAGAATTCTTC. Translating it yields CASSLSGVGEFF.

This clonotype was seen at least ten times. This chain joins TRBV6-5 and TRBJ2-7; a possible D gene is TRBD1 (6 bases). Germline CDR1 and CDR2: MNHEY and SVGAGI. Trimming shortened V by 5 bases and J by 4 bases, and 15 bases separated the two germline ends. The CDR3 totals 14 residues. The CDR3: CASSPNTGKYEQYF. The CDR3 DNA follows: TGTGCCAGCAGTCCAAATACAGGGAAATACGAGCAGTACTTC.

A remark on this clonotype: With a much larger clone just one base away, this may be a read error. The V gene is TRBV7-9, the J gene TRBJ2-7, with 8 nucleotides matching TRBD2. CDR1 SEHNR and CDR2 FQNEAQ come from the germline V gene (reference sequence). CDR3 length equals 15 residues. CDR3 residues: CASSQWGGGHYEQCF. CDR3 nucleotides: TGTGCCAGCAGCCAGTGGGGCGGGGGGCACTACGAGCAGTGCTTC.

This clonotype turned up a few times. The chain uses TRBV4-1 and TRBJ1-1; D remains unclear. The ends were cut back, 4 bases at V and 4 bases at J, with 10 bases in the middle. Germline CDR1 reads MGHRA; CDR2 reads YSYEKL. The CDR3 loop spans 13 amino acids. Here the CDR3 reads CASSLERVTEAFF. CDR3 coding DNA: TGCGCCAGCAGCCTCGAGAGGGTCACTGAAGCTTTCTTT.

This clonotype occurred many times. The CDR3 here is CASMDRQGQETQYF. CDR3 DNA: TGTGCCAGCATGGATAGACAGGGCCAAGAGACCCAGTACTTC. The rearrangement joins TRBV2 to TRBJ2-5, with TRBD1 matching 7 bases. V gave up 7 bases and J gave up 1 base; unmatched junction bases: 6. Germline V gene data show CDR1 as SNHLY and CDR2 as FYNNEI. This CDR3 contains 14 residues.